This TCR beta chain was profiled in a study of identical twins. Study findings and constraints: Cord blood beta clonotypes that were abundant carried fewer insertions, and memory repertoires showed no such trend.

TCRdb ran MiXCR on the 5' RACE reads and lists one entry per CDR3 protein. Here the sample spans approximately 700,000 distinct CDR3 sequences, around 5.7% being singletons. A few counts support this clonotype. What it recognizes is unknown. The CDR3 is 13 residues long. V was pared by 4 bases and J by 8 bases, with 7 bases of the junction left unmatched. The receptor's source is a young man in good health. This chain uses TRBV12-3 or TRBV12-4 with TRBJ1-2; TRBD1 aligns across 7 bases. Sequenced material: naive T cells sorted from blood. The CDR3 reads CASSSSQGDGYTF. The CDR3 region has the DNA TGTGCCAGCAGTTCGAGTCAGGGGGACGGCTACACCTTC.